Each of the 14 T cell receptor beta chains below was sequenced from the same sample in a study of CD8+ T cells in alopecia areata. Sequencing relied on a cDNA template that was reverse transcribed from extracted RNA. TCRdb keeps only in-frame clones here, not all; method: immunoSEQ multiplex PCR. The profile covers 110,000 or so clones, with approximately 58% appearing a single time and approximately 3% taken by the ten largest. Sequencing used CD4+ T cells sorted from blood. These receptors were obtained from a human donor in good health.

The gene calls are TRBV29-1 and TRBJ2-2, with D possibly TRBD2 on 7 matching bases. The germline V gene has CDR1 SQVTM and CDR2 ANQGSEA. V was clipped by 6 bases and J by 0 bases, with 17 bases between them. CDR3 length: 16 residues. The CDR3 DNA is TGCAGCGTCCGACCCGGGGGGCTTTCGAACACCGGGGAGCTGTTTTTT. Protein product: CSVRPGGLSNTGELFF.

The sample holds a few counts of this clone. This chain connects TRBV28 to TRBJ2-5; D is perhaps TRBD1 or TRBD2 (5 bases each). With 10 bases removed from V and 1 base from J, the gap between germline ends came to 10 bases. CDR1 MDHEN and CDR2 SYDVKM come from the germline V gene. CDR3 length: 12 amino acids. CDR3 loop: CATGATQETQYF. In DNA form, the CDR3 reads TGTGCCACCGGGGCCACCCAAGAGACCCAGTACTTC.

This clone was seen a handful of times. The V gene is TRBV13, the J gene TRBJ1-2; D gene unclear. The CDR3 spans 13 residues. V was trimmed by 1 base and J by 7 bases, leaving 10 bases between them. CDR1 is PRHDT, CDR2 FYEKMQ, per germline (reference sequence). CDR3 nucleotides: TGTGCCAGCAGCTTAGCGGTCAGTGGTGGCTACACCTTC. This sequence encodes CASSLAVSGGYTF.

This clone was detected a few times. The chain has TRBV5-6 and TRBJ1-1; tentatively, D is TRBD1 (5 bases). Germline V gives CDR1 SGHDT, CDR2 YYEEEE. The CDR3 is 15 amino acids. V was cut by 6 bases and J by 1 base, with 16 bases left in between. The CDR3 region is CASTGVGTPNTEAFF. In nucleotides, the CDR3 is TGTGCCAGCACCGGTGTCGGGACCCCGAACACTGAAGCTTTCTTT.

This clone has more than one count but fewer than ten. The rearrangement links TRBV5-1 to TRBJ2-3; weak D call: TRBD2 (6 bases). The V gene lost 0 bases and the J gene lost 5 bases, with 13 bases spanning the gap. CDR3 length: 15 residues. Germline assignment: CDR1 SGHRS and CDR2 YFSETQ. CDR3 nucleotide sequence: TGCGCCAGCAGCTTGGCCGGGGGACGGCAAGATACGCAGTATTTT. This codes for CASSLAGGRQDTQYF.

This clone has a handful of counts. V gene TRBV29-1 combines with J gene TRBJ2-3; possible D gene TRBD1, 5 bases. Trimming pared 2 bases from V and 2 bases from J, leaving 8 bases between. The CDR3 is made up of 13 amino acids. Germline V CDR1 and CDR2: SQVTM, ANQGSEA. The CDR3 spells CSVESRATDTQYF. The DNA of the CDR3 is TGCAGCGTTGAAAGCAGGGCCACAGATACGCAGTATTTT.

In this sample, this clone turned up a few times. The J gene is TRBJ1-1, the V gene TRBV29-1; tentative D call: TRBD1 (6 bases). Germline V gene lookup returns CDR1 SQVTM and CDR2 ANQGSEA. Trimming stripped 6 bases from V and 0 bases from J, with 8 bases between. This CDR3 is built from 12 residues. CDR3 bases: TGCAGCGTCCGGACAGTGAACACTGAAGCTTTCTTT. This encodes CSVRTVNTEAFF.

V gene TRBV5-1 combines with J gene TRBJ1-1, with no clear D. The germline V gene has CDR1 SGHRS and CDR2 YFSETQ. There are 15 residues in the CDR3. Trimming left V 0 bases short and J 1 base short, with 10 bases between. The CDR3 reads CASSLGWAANTEAFF. The CDR3 region has the DNA TGCGCCAGCAGCTTGGGATGGGCAGCGAACACTGAAGCTTTCTTT.

The chain is built from TRBV2 and TRBJ2-1, with TRBD2 identical over 10 bases. From germline, CDR1 is SNHLY and CDR2 FYNNEI. This CDR3 has 13 amino acids. The V segment lost 1 base and the J segment 12 bases; nucleotides outside the gene matches: 3. The CDR3 loop is CASSEEASGGQFF. Here the CDR3 DNA reads TGTGCCAGCAGTGAAGAGGCTAGCGGGGGGCAGTTCTTC.

This clone has a single count. The rearrangement uses TRBV5-4 and TRBJ2-5, with a tentative D call TRBD1 (6 bases). Germline V gene data show CDR1 as SGHNT and CDR2 as YYREEE (reference sequence). Between the trimmed V and J ends, which lost 4 bases and 5 bases, there was a span of 9 bases. The CDR3 contains 12 residues. For the CDR3, the DNA is TGTGCCAGCAGCCCCAGGGGTGAGACCCAGTACTTC. Its translation is CASSPRGETQYF. The full variable domain, with the rest looked up from reference TRBV5-4 and TRBJ2-5, is ETGVTQSPTHLIKTRGQQVTLRCSSQSGHNTVSWYQQALGQGPQFIFQYYREEENGRGNFPPRFSGLQFPNYSSELNVNALELDDSALYLCASSPRGETQYFGPGTRLLVL.

This chain connects TRBV27 to TRBJ2-3; D perhaps matches TRBD1 (6 bases). Trimming shortened V by 10 bases and J by 2 bases, and 13 bases separated the two germline ends. The CDR3 extends over 13 amino acids. Germline V lookup: CDR1 MNHEY, CDR2 SMNVEV (reference sequence). This CDR3 reads CAIGDINTDTQYF. The DNA for the CDR3 is TGTGCCATCGGGGACATTAACACAGATACGCAGTATTTT.

The chain carries TRBV6-6 and TRBJ1-5, with D maybe TRBD1 (6 bases). CDR1 is MNHNY, CDR2 SVGAGI, per germline (reference sequence). Trimming took off 0 bases at V and 0 bases at J, with 9 bases between the two ends. This CDR3 is 16 amino acids long. The CDR3 region has the DNA TGTGCCAGCAGTTACTCAAGGGGGTATAGCAATCAGCCCCAGCATTTT. Translation: CASSYSRGYSNQPQHF.

This chain uses TRBV30 with TRBJ1-5; D unresolved. Trimming pared 4 bases from V and 3 bases from J, leaving 7 bases between. The length of the CDR3 is 12 residues. The germline V gene encodes CDR1 GTSNPN and CDR2 SVGIG (reference sequence). The CDR3 is CAWKRDNQPQHF. The CDR3 nucleotides are TGTGCCTGGAAACGGGACAATCAGCCCCAGCATTTT.

The V call is TRBV14, the J call TRBJ1-1; tentative D call: TRBD1 (5 bases). The V end was cut by 1 base, the J end by 7 bases, with 13 bases between. Germline assignment: CDR1 SGHDN and CDR2 FVKESK. The CDR3 has 14 amino acids. The chain's CDR3 is CASSQGLSGFEAFF. CDR3 nucleotides: TGTGCCAGCAGCCAAGGTTTATCAGGGTTTGAAGCTTTCTTT.